The present entry profiles one TCR beta chain with its context. These data are taken from a study of T cells in Graves' hyperthyroidism and ophthalmopathy. V was cut by 8 bases and J by 4 bases, with 17 bases left in between. Per germline, CDR1 MGHDK and CDR2 SYGVNS. CDR3 length equals 14 residues. Amplified TCR beta CDR3 regions came from RNA transcripts. The HTBI primer set was used in a first-round RT-PCR of the TCR CDR3. TCRdb redid the calling of the multiplex PCR reads with MiXCR, one entry per CDR3 protein. The sample has around 300,000 distinct CDR3 sequences; roughly 22% are singletons. The gene calls are TRBV25-1 and TRBJ2-5; D possibly corresponds to TRBD2 (6 bases). This clonotype originated in a man aged 25-45 years with Graves' ophthalmopathy. The material sequenced was blood. The CDR3, as DNA: TGTGCCAGCGGTTGGAGGGGTAGTAGAGAGACCCAGTACTTC. Its protein is CASGWRGSRETQYF.